This T cell receptor (beta chain) was identified during a study of high-grade serous ovarian cancer treatment subgroups. The tumor samples were collected prior to definitive surgery or chemotherapy. Study-wide points: Repertoire similarity ranged roughly 0.11 to 0.85 between tumors of one patient.

In regard to this clone: Its antigen remains unknown.

The ends were cut back, 6 bases at V and 0 bases at J, with 14 bases in the middle. CDR1 and CDR2 (germline): MNHEY, SVGAGI. The CDR3 covers 15 residues. The table came from immunoSEQ multiplex PCR; TCRdb's copy has only in-frame clones and leaves some out. Of approximately 4,100 clones listed, 65% to 80% are singletons. Specimen: tumor tissue. The receptor's source is a human donor with high-grade serous ovarian cancer. The V and J genes are TRBV6-5 and TRBJ1-2; D is uncertain. In DNA, the CDR3 is TGTGCCAGCAGCCCCTCGGGGAGGGCTAACTATGGCTACACCTTC. This sequence encodes CASSPSGRANYGYTF.